This TCR beta chain is from a study of neurological immune-mediated disorders. Whole-study results and caveats: No expanded-clone CDR3 amino acid sequence recurred across subjects, suggesting private TCR-beta repertoires.

Germline values: CDR1 SQVTM, CDR2 ANQGSEA. The CDR3 loop spans 13 amino acids. TCRdb reprocessed the 5' RACE reads via MiXCR and lists one record per CDR3 protein. Here the sample spans tens of thousands of distinct CDR3 sequences, about a quarter being singletons. For this clonotype: The antigen remains undetermined. Germline is not matched at one junction end, which may reflect a read error.

The chain is built from TRBV29-1 and TRBJ1-1, with unresolved D. The sequence was obtained from a woman between 65 and 79 years old in good health. The sequenced sample consisted of PBMCs. For the CDR3, the DNA is TGCAGTGTTGTAAGTCAAGCGAACACTGAAGCTCTCTTT. This sequence encodes CSVVSQANTEALF. Full variable domain (rest looked up from reference TRBV29-1 and TRBJ1-1): SAVISQKPSRDICQRGTSLTIQCQVDSQVTMMFWYRQQPGQSLTLIATANQGSEATYESGFVIDKFPISRPNLTFSTLTVSNMSPEDSSIYLCSVVSQANTEALFGQGTRLTVV.